The 5 T cell receptor beta chains below were found in one sample sequenced in a study of T-cell reconstitution after alpha-beta-depleted transplantation in children. A TCRbeta library incorporating unique molecular identifiers was prepared. One entry per CDR3 protein, called by TCRdb with MiXCR from the PCR reads. Of roughly 90,000 distinct CDR3 sequences in the sample, about 12% were seen once. The sample was PBMCs from the stem cell graft donor, taken from the stem cell graft. These receptors all stem from a human donor who donated a stem cell graft to a child with inherited bone marrow failure.

This clonotype was counted many times. The chain carries TRBV19 and TRBJ2-7; tentatively, D is TRBD2 (5 bases). The CDR3 has 16 residues. Trimming removed 1 base from V and 2 bases from J, with 15 bases in between. Per germline, CDR1 LNHDA and CDR2 SQIVND (reference sequence). As DNA, the CDR3 is TGTGCCAGTAGTATAGCGCTAGCTCAGAGCGCCTACGAGCAGTACTTC. Encoded protein: CASSIALAQSAYEQYF.

This clonotype was observed a few times. With a much larger clone just one base away, this may be a read error. J is TRBJ2-2 and V is TRBV29-1; D uncertain. Germline V gene data show CDR1 as SQVTM and CDR2 as ANQGSEA. V gave up 4 bases and J gave up 0 bases, with 3 bases separating them. There are 12 residues in the CDR3. CDR3 protein: CSVAPNTGELFF. DNA of the CDR3: TGCAGCGTTGCCCCGAACACCGGGGAGCTGTTTTTT.

This clonotype has just a few counts. The chain links TRBV6-1 to TRBJ1-3; D unresolved. The CDR3 has 15 residues. The germline CDR1 and CDR2 sequences are MNHNS and SASEGT. V was shortened by 6 bases and J by 4 bases, with 16 bases between the two germline ends. The CDR3 bases are TGTGCCAGCAGCCACGACGGACGTCTAGGAAACACCATATATTTT. Its translation: CASSHDGRLGNTIYF.

Worth noting for this clonotype: A much larger clone lies a single base off, so this may be a read error. The V call is TRBV20-1, the J call TRBJ1-2; no reliable D call. V gave up 4 bases and J gave up 3 bases, with 12 bases separating them. The CDR3 is made up of 13 amino acids. CDR1 is DFQATT and CDR2 is SNEGSKA in the germline V gene (reference sequence). The chain's CDR3 is CSAKDHGHYGYTF. The CDR3 DNA sequence: TGCAGTGCTAAAGATCACGGCCACTATGGCTACACCTTC.

This clonotype was seen repeatedly, ten times or more. The chain joins TRBV12-3 or TRBV12-4 to TRBJ1-2; D gene uncertain. Trimming shortened V by 3 bases and J by 4 bases, and 9 bases separated the two germline ends. CDR3 length: 13 residues. The CDR3 sequence is CASSFGVGYGYTF. The CDR3 nucleotides are TGTGCCAGCAGTTTTGGGGTTGGCTATGGCTACACCTTC.